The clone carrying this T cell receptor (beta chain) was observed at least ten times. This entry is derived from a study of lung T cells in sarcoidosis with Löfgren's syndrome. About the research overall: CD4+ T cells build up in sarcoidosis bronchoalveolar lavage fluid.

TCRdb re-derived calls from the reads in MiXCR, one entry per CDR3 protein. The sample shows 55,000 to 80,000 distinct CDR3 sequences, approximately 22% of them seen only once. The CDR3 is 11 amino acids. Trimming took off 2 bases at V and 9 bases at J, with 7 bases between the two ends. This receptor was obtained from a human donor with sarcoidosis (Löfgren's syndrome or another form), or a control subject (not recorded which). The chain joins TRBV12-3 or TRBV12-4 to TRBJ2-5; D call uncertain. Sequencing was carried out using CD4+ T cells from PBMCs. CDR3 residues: CASSLKESQYF. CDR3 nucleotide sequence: TGTGCCAGCAGTTTAAAGGAGTCCCAGTACTTC.